The text below deals with one T cell receptor beta chain. Between the trimmed V and J ends, which lost 1 base and 6 bases, there was a span of 12 bases. CDR3 length: 14 amino acids. Per the germline V gene, CDR1 is SEHNR and CDR2 is FQNEAQ (reference sequence). This specimen belongs to a study of cytomegalovirus exposure and HLA in healthy donors. Vbeta (60) and Jbeta (13) primers were used in the PCR. Libraries were prepared by immunoSEQ multiplex PCR; TCRdb keeps only in-frame clonotypes and omits some of them. The table lists over 100,000 clones, nearly 80% of them singletons. The sequenced sample was PBMCs. The rearrangement uses TRBV7-9 and TRBJ1-1; D may be TRBD1 (6 bases). This receptor was identified in a man between 60 and 75 years old in good health and CMV-seropositive. The CDR3 region has the DNA TGTGCCAGCAGCTTAGACCCCCCAGGGGCTGAAGCTTTCTTT. Its translation is CASSLDPPGAEAFF.